Listed below are T cell receptor beta chains from one sample, sequenced in a study of shared clonotypes between healthy human individuals. Only in-frame clones appear in the TCRdb table, and some are missing; sequencing was by immunoSEQ multiplex PCR. The sample yields more than 2,000,000 clones, more than 80% seen once. Specimen: naive CD4+ T cells sorted from blood. These receptors all stem from a man in his late teens or twenties in good health. CDR3s include the opening cysteine and the closing phenylalanine or tryptophan. The D gene is left open where the match is weak. The size field is filled for only some rows; it gives once, few, many or a size class.

v_gene	d_gene	len	j_gene	abundance	CDR3aa	CDR3nt
TRBV7-9	TRBD1	13	TRBJ1-2	once	CASSGQGDYGYTF	TGTGCCAGCAGCGGACAGGGGGACTATGGCTACACCTTC
TRBV7-3	TRBD1	14	TRBJ1-1	-	CASSLGQGNTEAFF	TGTGCCAGCAGCCTTGGACAGGGCAACACTGAAGCTTTCTTT
TRBV2	-	15	TRBJ1-4	-	CASSDRGQTNEKLFF	TGTGCCAGCAGTGACAGGGGTCAAACTAATGAAAAACTGTTTTTT
TRBV6-1	-	15	TRBJ2-7	-	CASSEESIGSYEQYF	TGTGCCAGCAGTGAAGAAAGTATTGGCTCCTACGAGCAGTACTTC
TRBV5-1	-	14	TRBJ2-7	-	CASSFAGGAYEQYF	TGCGCCAGCAGCTTTGCAGGAGGAGCCTACGAGCAGTACTTC
TRBV6-1	TRBD1	15	TRBJ1-2	-	CASRALSTGGTGYTF	TGTGCCAGCAGGGCTCTATCGACAGGGGGAACGGGCTACACCTTC
TRBV6-6	-	13	TRBJ1-5	once	CAGNRDSNQPQHF	TGTGCCGGAAACAGGGATAGCAATCAGCCCCAGCATTTT
TRBV29-1	TRBD1	13	TRBJ2-7	-	CSVATGKGYEQYF	TGCAGCGTTGCGACAGGGAAAGGTTACGAGCAGTACTTC
TRBV7-3	-	15	TRBJ2-2	-	CASSRRGLNTGELFF	TGTGCCAGCAGCCGCCGGGGCCTGAACACCGGGGAGCTGTTTTTT
TRBV7-2	TRBD2	16	TRBJ2-5	-	CASSLVSGGIAETQYF	TGTGCCAGCAGCTTAGTATCGGGAGGAATCGCAGAGACCCAGTACTTC
TRBV4-3	TRBD1	13	TRBJ2-5	-	CASSRTGGGTQYF	TGCGCCAGCAGCCGAACAGGGGGAGGGACCCAGTACTTC
TRBV30	-	12	TRBJ2-1	-	CAFQRGRNEQFF	TGTGCCTTTCAACGGGGCCGCAATGAGCAGTTCTTC
TRBV5-6	TRBD2	15	TRBJ2-1	-	CASSHSGTIYNEQFF	TGTGCCAGCAGCCATTCCGGGACTATCTACAATGAGCAGTTCTTC
TRBV4-1	-	15	TRBJ2-7	-	CASSLGPSEAYEQYF	TGCGCCAGCAGCCTCGGGCCTAGCGAGGCCTACGAGCAGTACTTC
TRBV12-5	TRBD2	16	TRBJ2-1	-	CASGLLSGAGGNEQFF	TGTGCTAGTGGTTTGCTTAGCGGGGCTGGGGGCAATGAGCAGTTCTTC
TRBV5-4	TRBD2	15	TRBJ2-7	-	CASSPPGTSLYEQYF	TGTGCCAGCAGCCCACCCGGGACTAGTTTGTACGAGCAGTACTTC
TRBV7-9	-	15	TRBJ1-4	-	CASSPSRTGGEKLFF	TGTGCCAGCAGCCCCTCTCGGACGGGAGGTGAAAAACTGTTTTTT
TRBV27	-	15	TRBJ2-5	-	CASSSLEGGWETQYF	TGTGCCAGCAGTTCCCTCGAGGGGGGCTGGGAGACCCAGTACTTC
TRBV18	-	16	TRBJ1-5	-	CASSPNSGGGNQPQHF	TGTGCCAGCTCACCGAATTCCGGAGGTGGCAATCAGCCCCAGCATTTT
TRBV5-3	-	16	TRBJ1-2	-	CARSTGLHRLLCGYTF	TGTGCCAGAAGCACGGGCCTCCACAGGCTATTATGTGGCTACACCTTC
TRBV25-1	-	11	TRBJ1-1	-	CASSVERRAFF	TGTGCCAGCAGTGTGGAGAGGAGGGCTTTCTTT
TRBV6-1	TRBD2	13	TRBJ2-5	-	CASSTGLAETQYF	TGTGCCAGCAGTACCGGACTAGCGGAGACCCAGTACTTC
TRBV30	-	12	TRBJ1-6	few	CAWAATGSPLHF	TGTGCCTGGGCTGCTACAGGTTCACCCCTCCACTTT
TRBV11-2	-	15	TRBJ1-6	-	CASSLVGRVNSPLHF	TGTGCCAGCAGCTTAGTTGGTAGGGTAAATTCACCCCTCCACTTT
TRBV7-2	-	16	TRBJ1-5	-	CASSPLPGARNQPQHF	TGTGCCAGCAGCCCGCTCCCCGGGGCCCGCAATCAGCCCCAGCATTTT
TRBV7-2	TRBD1	13	TRBJ1-1	-	CASSLDRGGLAFF	TGTGCCAGCAGCTTGGACAGGGGGGGTTTGGCTTTCTTT
TRBV6-1	TRBD1	15	TRBJ1-5	once	CASSGDRVRNQPQHF	TGTGCCAGCAGTGGGGACAGGGTACGCAATCAGCCCCAGCATTTT
TRBV6-5	TRBD2	15	TRBJ2-7	-	CASRGLAGGPYEQYF	TGTGCCAGCAGGGGCCTAGCGGGAGGCCCCTACGAGCAGTACTTC
TRBV6-1	-	14	TRBJ2-5	-	CASSGRDPKETQYF	TGTGCCAGCAGTGGAAGGGATCCGAAAGAGACCCAGTACTTC
TRBV19	TRBD1	14	TRBJ1-1	-	CASSPSGGSGTAFF	TGTGCCAGTAGTCCCTCAGGGGGCTCCGGGACAGCTTTCTTT
TRBV10-1	TRBD2	15	TRBJ2-1	-	CASSPGLAGHNEQFF	TGCGCCAGCAGTCCGGGACTAGCGGGGCACAATGAGCAGTTCTTC
TRBV10-3	TRBD1	12	TRBJ1-1	-	CAATGLNTEAFF	TGTGCCGCGACAGGGCTGAACACTGAAGCTTTCTTT